This is a list of T cell receptor beta chains from one sample in a study of cytomegalovirus exposure and HLA in healthy donors. Here immunoSEQ multiplex PCR was the method, and the copy in TCRdb shows in-frame clones only, minus some. The sample lists around 190,000 clones, about 81% occurring once. Material for sequencing was PBMCs. The receptors stem from a woman aged 30 to 39 in good health and CMV-seronegative. Each CDR3 is given with its conserved first and last residue. Each record gives: clone size, D gene, J gene, V gene, CDR3 DNA, CDR3 protein. D genes are given only for firm matches. Rows may omit the clone size; those that give it use once, few, many or a size class.

>many|TRBD1|TRBJ1-6|TRBV2
TGTGCCGACAGGGTCTCCTATAATTCACCCCTCCACTTT
CADRVSYNSPLHF
>NA|NA|TRBJ1-3|TRBV7-8
TGTGCCAGCAGCCTTCGACGGGTCTCTGGAAACACCATATATTTT
CASSLRRVSGNTIYF
>NA|NA|TRBJ1-6|TRBV9
TGTGCCAGCAGCTCCCGAGAGGTTAATTCACCCCTCCACTTT
CASSSREVNSPLHF
>NA|TRBD1|TRBJ1-2|TRBV6-5
TGTGCCAGCAGTTACTGGGACAGGACCTATGGCTACACCTTC
CASSYWDRTYGYTF
>once|NA|TRBJ2-7|TRBV6-6
TGTGCCAGCAGTTACACCGACGGGGGGCGGTACGAGCAGTACTTC
CASSYTDGGRYEQYF
>NA|TRBD1|TRBJ2-7|TRBV29-1
TGCAGCGTTGAATCTTGGGGACAGGGGTTATCCTACGAGCAGTACTTC
CSVESWGQGLSYEQYF
>few|NA|TRBJ1-2|TRBV6-6
TGTGCCAGCAGTTCGGACACTTATGGCTACACCTTC
CASSSDTYGYTF
>NA|TRBD2|TRBJ2-5|TRBV9
TGTGCCAGCAGTACCTCCGGGGGGGTCGTCTCAGAGACCCAGTACTTC
CASSTSGGVVSETQYF
>NA|NA|TRBJ1-6|TRBV4-1
TGCGCCAGCAGCCCCGATCCCCTTAGCTCCTATAATTCACCCCTCCACTTT
CASSPDPLSSYNSPLHF
>NA|NA|TRBJ2-1|TRBV18
TGTGCCAGCTCACCAATGAGGGAAGATGAGCAGTTCTTC
CASSPMREDEQFF